Below are 29 T cell receptor beta chains sequenced from a single sample in a study of cytotoxic CD8 clonotypes in ibrutinib-treated CLL. TCRdb keeps only in-frame clones here, not all; method: immunoSEQ multiplex PCR. The repertoire includes more than 60,000 clones, 83% of them detected once, and roughly 40% sits in the top ten. The material sequenced was PBMCs, taken after 24 months of ibrutinib treatment. All receptors come from a human donor with chronic lymphocytic leukemia.

This sequence joins TRBV27 and TRBJ2-3; 9 bases map to TRBD2. The ends lost 0 bases at V and 4 bases at J; junction bases unmatched: 8. There are 17 residues in the CDR3. Germline values: CDR1 MNHEY, CDR2 SMNVEV (reference sequence). CDR3 sequence reads: CASSLSGSGSIADTQYF. The CDR3 nucleotides read TGTGCCAGCAGTTTATCAGGTAGCGGGAGTATAGCAGATACGCAGTATTTT.

The V call is TRBV7-9, the J call TRBJ2-2, with D possibly being TRBD2 (6 bases). The length of the CDR3 is 16 residues. The V and J ends lost 8 bases and 1 base respectively, with 17 bases between them. CDR1 is SEHNR and CDR2 is FQNEAQ in the germline V gene (reference sequence). The CDR3 loop is CASGGGGIMNTGELFF. The CDR3, as DNA: TGTGCCAGCGGCGGTGGCGGGATAATGAACACCGGGGAGCTGTTTTTT.

In regard to this clone: This specimen includes other DNA sequences encoding the same CDR3. The rearrangement joins TRBV2 to TRBJ1-3, with TRBD1 as a possible D gene (5 bases). The CDR3 consists of 15 residues. V dropped 2 bases and J dropped 0 bases, with 8 bases sitting between them. Germline CDR1 and CDR2: SNHLY and FYNNEI. CDR3 protein: CASSERQLSGNTIYF. The DNA of the CDR3 is TGTGCCAGCAGTGAAAGACAGCTCTCTGGAAACACCATATATTTT.

This CDR3 is CASSHTTGSYEQYF. The CDR3 DNA reads as TGCGCCAGCAGCCATACAACAGGGTCCTACGAGCAGTACTTC. The J gene is TRBJ2-7, the V gene TRBV4-3, with D possibly being TRBD1 (6 bases). V was shortened by 3 bases and J by 1 base, with 10 bases between the two germline ends. The CDR3 totals 14 residues. Germline-derived CDR1 and CDR2 are LGHNA and YSLEER.

The chain links TRBV7-6 to TRBJ2-7, with D possibly being TRBD1 (5 bases). The germline V and J ends were trimmed by 1 base and 7 bases, with 8 bases remaining between them. Germline V gives CDR1 SGHVS, CDR2 FNYEAQ. The CDR3 spans 12 residues. CDR3 nucleotides: TGTGCCAGCAGCTTAGATAGACAGGAGCAGTACTTC. Residues: CASSLDRQEQYF.

This chain links TRBV13 with TRBJ2-5; 8 bases are a match to TRBD2. Germline V gene lookup returns CDR1 PRHDT and CDR2 FYEKMQ (reference sequence). The CDR3 covers 14 residues. With V trimmed by 4 bases and J by 4 bases, 5 bases remained unmatched. The CDR3 nucleotides read TGTGCCAGCAGCTCGCGGGAGGAGGTAGAGACCCAGTACTTC. As protein: CASSSREEVETQYF.

This chain joins TRBV5-1 and TRBJ1-1, with 9 bases matching TRBD1. This CDR3 spans 16 amino acids. The germline CDR1 and CDR2 sequences are SGHRS and YFSETQ. J gave up 5 bases and V 0 bases, and 8 bases lay outside the gene matches. CDR3: CASSLDGQGSGTEAFF. The CDR3 region has the DNA TGCGCCAGCAGCTTGGACGGACAGGGGTCGGGAACTGAAGCTTTCTTT. The variable domain in full, with the rest retrieved from reference TRBV5-1 and TRBJ1-1, is KAGVTQTPRYLIKTRGQQVTLSCSPISGHRSVSWYQQTPGQGLQFLFEYFSETQRNKGNFPGRFSGRQFSNSRSEMNVSTLELGDSALYLCASSLDGQGSGTEAFFGQGTRLTVV.

The chain combines TRBV11-2 with TRBJ2-1; 13 nucleotides agree with TRBD2. The CDR3 has 16 amino acids. V shed 1 base and J 7 bases; nucleotides not matched to a gene: 4. Looked up from germline, CDR1 is SGHAT and CDR2 is FQNNGV. CDR3 sequence (DNA): TGTGCCAGCAGCTTAGGGACTAGCGGGAGTGTTAATGAGCAGTTCTTC. This translates into CASSLGTSGSVNEQFF.

This clone has just one count. The chain has TRBV7-9 and TRBJ2-1; a weak D match, TRBD2 (5 bases). Germline V lookup: CDR1 SEHNR, CDR2 FQNEAQ (reference sequence). V lost 4 bases to trimming and J lost 4 bases, with 14 bases between them. The CDR3 is 15 amino acids. DNA for the CDR3: TGTGCCAGCAGCTCCGGCGGGTCTTTGTACAATGAGCAGTTCTTC. Translated, it gives CASSSGGSLYNEQFF.

The gene calls are TRBV7-2 and TRBJ2-7, with TRBD2 matching over 8 bases. Trimming cost V 0 bases and J 1 base; bases outside gene matches: 5. Per the germline V gene, CDR1 is SGHTA and CDR2 is FQGNSA. CDR3 length equals 16 residues. DNA of the CDR3: TGTGCCAGCAGCTTAGCGCCCGGGAGGGAGTCCTACGAGCAGTACTTC. It specifies CASSLAPGRESYEQYF.

The chain employs TRBV30 and TRBJ2-1; TRBD2 matches at 8 bases. With 5 bases clipped from V and 2 bases from J, the junction kept 5 bases outside the gene matches. Germline CDR1 reads GTSNPN; CDR2 reads SVGIG (reference sequence). CDR3 length equals 14 residues. CDR3 in DNA: TGTGCCTGGTCGACTAGCGTAACCTACAATGAGCAGTTCTTC. As protein: CAWSTSVTYNEQFF.

The chain employs TRBV6-5 and TRBJ1-5; 7 bases align to TRBD1. The CDR3 has 14 residues. V lost 5 bases to trimming and J lost 3 bases; unmatched junction nucleotides: 4. Germline CDR1 reads MNHEY; CDR2 reads SVGAGI. CDR3 in DNA: TGTGCCAGCAGTCCGGGACAGTTCAATCAGCCCCAGCATTTT. Translation: CASSPGQFNQPQHF.

The chain is built from TRBV5-4 and TRBJ2-3; D not certain. The CDR3 length is 12 residues. Germline assignment: CDR1 SGHNT and CDR2 YYREEE (reference sequence). The V and J ends lost 0 bases and 4 bases respectively, with 3 bases between them. As DNA, the CDR3 is TGTGCCAGCAGCTTGGAGCCAGATACGCAGTATTTT. It yields the protein CASSLEPDTQYF.

The chain joins TRBV27 to TRBJ2-3; D is ambiguous. The CDR3 is 17 amino acids. V dropped 2 bases and J dropped 1 base, with 16 bases sitting between them. Germline assignment: CDR1 MNHEY and CDR2 SMNVEV (reference sequence). CDR3 nucleotide sequence: TGTGCCAGCAGTTTAAATCCCCCTAGTAGTGGCACAGATACGCAGTATTTT. It codes for CASSLNPPSSGTDTQYF.

The rearrangement links TRBV4-3 to TRBJ2-1; TRBD1 matches 11 bases. The CDR3 loop spans 16 amino acids. Germline V lookup: CDR1 LGHNA, CDR2 YSLEER. The V and J ends lost 4 bases and 7 bases, in that order; junction bases with no gene match: 9. CDR3 loop: CASSPIGQGAWNEQFF. CDR3 DNA sequence: TGCGCCAGCAGCCCGATTGGACAGGGGGCGTGGAATGAGCAGTTCTTC.

The chain recombines TRBV30 with TRBJ2-3, with TRBD2 matching over 10 bases. V trimming: 2 bases; J trimming: 1 base; junction bases outside the gene matches: 3. This CDR3 contains 15 residues. Germline V lookup: CDR1 GTSNPN, CDR2 SVGIG (reference sequence). The CDR3 protein is CAWSSGTSGTDTQYF. For the CDR3, the DNA is TGTGCCTGGAGTTCCGGGACTAGCGGCACAGATACGCAGTATTTT.

The chain couples TRBV7-2 to TRBJ2-3, with D possibly matching TRBD2 (6 bases). V shed 1 base and J shed 6 bases, with 14 bases lying between them. Germline values: CDR1 SGHTA, CDR2 FQGNSA. This CDR3 comprises 15 residues. For the CDR3, the DNA is TGTGCCAGCAGCTTAGTTGCGGGACGGGCGGATACGCAGTATTTT. Amino acid sequence: CASSLVAGRADTQYF. Looking up the rest from reference TRBV7-2 and TRBJ2-3 gives the full variable domain: GAGVSQSPSNKVTEKGKDVELRCDPISGHTALYWYRQSLGQGLEFLIYFQGNSAPDKSGLPSDRFSAERTGGSVSTLTIQRTQQEDSAVYLCASSLVAGRADTQYFGPGTRLTVL.

The V gene is TRBV28, the J gene TRBJ2-2; maybe TRBD1 (5 bases). Trimming left V 7 bases short and J 3 bases short, with 9 bases between. CDR3 size: 13 residues. Germline loops: CDR1 MDHEN, CDR2 SYDVKM. This chain's CDR3 is CASIQGDTGELFF. Here the CDR3 DNA reads TGTGCCAGCATTCAGGGTGACACCGGGGAGCTGTTTTTT.

Of note for this clone: The junction shows a germline mismatch at one end, possibly a read error. The genes are TRBV7-9 and TRBJ2-3; 9 bases are shared with TRBD1. The CDR3 is made up of 15 amino acids. CDR1 is SEHNR and CDR2 is FQNEAQ in the germline V gene (reference sequence). In DNA, the CDR3 is TGTGCCAGCAGGTTAGGGACAGGGAGCACAGATACGCAGTATTTT. Translated, it gives CASRLGTGSTDTQYF.

V is TRBV11-3 and J is TRBJ2-1, with 7 bases matching TRBD2. Germline V lookup: CDR1 SGHNT, CDR2 YENEEA. The junction had 3 bases not matched to a gene; V was cut back by 0 bases and J by 10 bases. The CDR3 totals 13 residues. Here the CDR3 reads CASSLEGGQEQFF. The DNA of the CDR3 is TGTGCCAGCAGCTTAGAGGGAGGGCAAGAGCAGTTCTTC.

This rearrangement joins TRBV7-3 to TRBJ2-3, with 7 bases lining up with TRBD2. In germline, CDR1 is SGHTA, CDR2 FQGTGA. The CDR3 is 15 residues long. V lost 5 bases, J lost 1 base, and 6 bases stayed unmatched. Here the CDR3 reads CASSPASGGTDTQYF. The CDR3 bases are TGTGCCAGCAGCCCCGCTAGCGGAGGCACAGATACGCAGTATTTT.

The chain uses TRBV28 and TRBJ2-1, with TRBD2 identical over 8 bases. CDR1 MDHEN and CDR2 SYDVKM come from the germline V gene. V shed 7 bases and J 5 bases; nucleotides not matched to a gene: 7. CDR3 length: 14 amino acids. The CDR3 spells CASIPGGPNNEQFF. CDR3 coding DNA: TGTGCCAGCATCCCGGGAGGGCCGAACAATGAGCAGTTCTTC.

The sample holds a few counts of this clone. The genes are TRBV2 and TRBJ2-7; TRBD1 aligns across 7 bases. The germline CDR1 and CDR2 sequences are SNHLY and FYNNEI. The V segment lost 3 bases and the J segment 2 bases; nucleotides outside the gene matches: 7. This CDR3 spans 15 amino acids. CDR3 residues: CASSDEGQRTYEQYF. The CDR3 region has the DNA TGTGCCAGCAGTGACGAGGGACAGCGCACCTACGAGCAGTACTTC.

There are a few counts of this clone. V is TRBV25-1 and J is TRBJ2-3; D is undetermined. The V and J ends lost 3 bases and 6 bases respectively, with 10 bases between them. Germline-derived CDR1 and CDR2 are MGHDK and SYGVNS. The CDR3 has 13 amino acids. The CDR3 spells CASSEGWVDTQYF. CDR3 sequence (DNA): TGTGCCAGCAGTGAGGGGTGGGTGGATACGCAGTATTTT.

The chain joins TRBV29-1 to TRBJ2-2; D is ambiguous. Trimming pared 2 bases from V and 7 bases from J, leaving 8 bases between. This CDR3 is built from 12 residues. Germline V CDR1 and CDR2: SQVTM, ANQGSEA. CDR3 DNA sequence: TGCAGCGTTGAACGGGTTGGCGGGGAGCTGTTTTTT. Its protein product is CSVERVGGELFF.

This chain connects TRBV6-5 to TRBJ2-7, with 11 bases fitting TRBD2. In germline, CDR1 is MNHEY, CDR2 SVGAGI. V gave up 6 bases and J gave up 5 bases; unmatched junction bases: 6. The CDR3 runs 14 residues. The CDR3 nucleotides read TGTGCCAGCAGCCTACTAGCGGGAGCGGACGAGCAGTACTTC. It yields the protein CASSLLAGADEQYF.

The rearrangement uses TRBV7-2 and TRBJ2-5; maybe TRBD1 (6 bases). The germline V and J ends were trimmed by 2 bases and 5 bases, with 15 bases remaining between them. The germline gives CDR1 SGHTA, CDR2 FQGNSA. There are 15 residues in the CDR3. DNA for the CDR3: TGTGCCAGCAGCTTACAGGGGATTTTGGTGGAGACCCAGTACTTC. Translated, it gives CASSLQGILVETQYF.

The chain joins TRBV6-1 to TRBJ2-3; D is unclear. This CDR3 comprises 18 residues. The V gene's germline CDR1 is MNHNS and CDR2 SASEGT. V lost 0 bases and J 3 bases, leaving 19 bases between the germline ends. The CDR3 is CASSEAFLSRFPTDTQYF. For the CDR3, the DNA is TGTGCCAGCAGTGAAGCCTTTTTATCGCGATTTCCAACAGATACGCAGTATTTT.

This clone was recorded only once. V gene TRBV5-1 combines with J gene TRBJ2-7; D possibly matches TRBD1 or TRBD2 (7 bases each). Germline CDR1 reads SGHRS; CDR2 reads YFSETQ. V gave up 4 bases and J gave up 3 bases, with 20 bases separating them. The CDR3 loop spans 16 amino acids. The CDR3 here is CASSTRQGGGFYEQYF. DNA of the CDR3: TGCGCCAGCAGCACGCGACAGGGAGGGGGTTTCTACGAGCAGTACTTC.